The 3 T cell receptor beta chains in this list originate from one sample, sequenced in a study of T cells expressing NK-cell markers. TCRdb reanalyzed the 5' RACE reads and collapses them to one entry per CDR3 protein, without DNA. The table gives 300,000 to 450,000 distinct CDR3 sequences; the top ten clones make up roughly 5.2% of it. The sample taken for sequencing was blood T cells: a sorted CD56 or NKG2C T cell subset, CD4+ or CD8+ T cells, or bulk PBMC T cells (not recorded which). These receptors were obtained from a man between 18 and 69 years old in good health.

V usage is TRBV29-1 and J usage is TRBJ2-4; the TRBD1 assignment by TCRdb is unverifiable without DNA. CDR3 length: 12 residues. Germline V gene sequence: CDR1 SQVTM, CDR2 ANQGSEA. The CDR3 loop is CSVVTGTDIQYF. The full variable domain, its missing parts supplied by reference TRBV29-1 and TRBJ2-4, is SAVISQKPSRDICQRGTSLTIQCQVDSQVTMMFWYRQQPGQSLTLIATANQGSEATYESGFVIDKFPISRPNLTFSTLTVSNMSPEDSSIYLCSVVTGTDIQYFGAGTRLSVL.

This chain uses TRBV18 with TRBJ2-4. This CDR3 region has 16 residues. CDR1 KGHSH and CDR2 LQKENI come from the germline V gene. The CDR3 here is CASSLRRGEGLNIQYF.

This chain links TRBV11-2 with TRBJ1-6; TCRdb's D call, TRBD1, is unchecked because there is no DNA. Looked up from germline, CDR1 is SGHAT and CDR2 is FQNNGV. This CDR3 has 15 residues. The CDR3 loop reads CASSLRQGFNSPLHF.